The clone carrying this T cell receptor beta chain appeared many times. Its target is unknown. This record comes from a study of spatial heterogeneity in lung cancer. Study overall: Averaged across combinations, each unique TCR and UMI pairing appeared more than ten times in raw reads, which were uncorrected. The study's findings and limits: Tracking of tumor mutation counts was seen in expanded intratumoral alpha and beta TCR counts.

Indicated time point: sample taken at primary tumor resection. Untreated early-stage non-small cell lung cancer patients, roughly 72 in total, were the donors. Every TCR cDNA molecule bore a unique molecular identifier. One entry per CDR3 protein, called by TCRdb with MiXCR from the 5' RACE reads. The sample holds about 18,000 distinct CDR3 sequences, around 8.1% seen once. The receptor comes from a male donor with early-stage non-small cell lung cancer. The sequencing here drew on lung tumor tissue, taken at surgery.

For the CDR3, the DNA is TGTGCCAGCAGCAGGGACAGTACAATTTCAACTAATGAAAAACTGTTTTTT. Encoded protein: CASSRDSTISTNEKLFF. V and J are TRBV6-5 and TRBJ1-4; 7 bases agree with TRBD1. This CDR3 region has 17 residues. Germline CDR1 MNHEY, CDR2 SVGAGI. V dropped 6 bases and J dropped 0; count of bases not matched to a gene: 10.